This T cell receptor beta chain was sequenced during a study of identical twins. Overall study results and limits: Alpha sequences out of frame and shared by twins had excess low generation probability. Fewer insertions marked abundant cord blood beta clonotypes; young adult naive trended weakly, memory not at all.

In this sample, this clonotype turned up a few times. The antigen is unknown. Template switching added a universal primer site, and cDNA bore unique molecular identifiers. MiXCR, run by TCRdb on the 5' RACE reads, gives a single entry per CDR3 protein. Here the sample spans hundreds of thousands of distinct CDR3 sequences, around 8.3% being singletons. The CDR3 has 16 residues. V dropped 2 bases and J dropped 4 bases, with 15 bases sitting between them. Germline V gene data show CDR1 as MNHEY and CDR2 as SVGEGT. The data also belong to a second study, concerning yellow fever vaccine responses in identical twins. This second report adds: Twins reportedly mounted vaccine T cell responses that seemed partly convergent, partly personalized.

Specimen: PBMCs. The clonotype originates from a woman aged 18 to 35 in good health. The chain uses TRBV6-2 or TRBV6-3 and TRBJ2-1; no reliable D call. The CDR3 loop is CASSYVAVPLYNEQFF. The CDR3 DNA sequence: TGTGCCAGCAGTTACGTTGCTGTACCCCTTTACAATGAGCAGTTCTTC.